A selection of T cell receptor beta chains follows, all from one sample in a study of CD8+ T cells in alopecia areata. The protocol was immunoSEQ multiplex PCR, while the TCRdb copy is restricted to in-frame clones and leaves out a portion. The sample has about 190,000 clones, 55% to 70% seen once. This specimen consisted of CD4+ T cells sorted from blood, obtained at week 4, from a patient treated with tofacitinib. The receptors were gathered from a human donor with alopecia areata. CDR3s include the opening cysteine and the closing phenylalanine or tryptophan. D genes are given only for firm matches. Some rows have no size entry. The others give once, few or many, or a class for an expanded clone.

j_gene: TRBJ1-2
v_gene: TRBV29-1
abundance: once
d_gene: TRBD1
CDR3nt: TGCAGCGTTGAGGGTTCGGGACAGGGGAGAGGCGGCTACACCTTC
CDR3aa: CSVEGSGQGRGGYTF

j_gene: TRBJ1-2
v_gene: TRBV5-1
abundance: NA
d_gene: NA
CDR3nt: TGCGCCAGCAGCTTTGGGGAAAGCTATGGCTACACCTTC
CDR3aa: CASSFGESYGYTF

j_gene: TRBJ2-5
v_gene: TRBV29-1
abundance: NA
d_gene: TRBD1
CDR3nt: TGCAGCGTTGGGCAGGGGGTAGAGACCCAGTACTTC
CDR3aa: CSVGQGVETQYF

j_gene: TRBJ2-2
v_gene: TRBV2
abundance: NA
d_gene: TRBD2
CDR3nt: TGTGCCAGCAATGCGGGAGGGGTACCCGGGGAGCTGTTTTTT
CDR3aa: CASNAGGVPGELFF

j_gene: TRBJ2-5
v_gene: TRBV5-4
abundance: once
d_gene: NA
CDR3nt: TGTGCCAGCAGCAGGGTCCCCCGGGGAGAGACCCAGTACTTC
CDR3aa: CASSRVPRGETQYF

j_gene: TRBJ2-7
v_gene: TRBV29-1
abundance: few
d_gene: NA
CDR3nt: TGCAGCGCCACGACAGGCCTAGGCTACGAGCAGTACTTC
CDR3aa: CSATTGLGYEQYF

j_gene: TRBJ1-1
v_gene: TRBV5-1
abundance: few
d_gene: NA
CDR3nt: TGCGCCAGCAGCTTGGGACACCTATTTGAAGCTTTCTTT
CDR3aa: CASSLGHLFEAFF

j_gene: TRBJ2-5
v_gene: TRBV29-1
abundance: NA
d_gene: TRBD1
CDR3nt: TGCAGCACCCGGGACAGGGGGCGAGAGACCCAGTACTTC
CDR3aa: CSTRDRGRETQYF

j_gene: TRBJ2-4
v_gene: TRBV15
abundance: NA
d_gene: NA
CDR3nt: TGTGCCACCAGCAGAGCGGAGGGGGAGGACATTCAGTACTTC
CDR3aa: CATSRAEGEDIQYF

j_gene: TRBJ2-2
v_gene: TRBV29-1
abundance: few
d_gene: TRBD1
CDR3nt: TGCAGCGTTGATATTTTGGGACAGGGGACCGGGGAGCTGTTTTTT
CDR3aa: CSVDILGQGTGELFF

j_gene: TRBJ2-2
v_gene: TRBV28
abundance: few
d_gene: TRBD2
CDR3nt: TGTGCCAGCAGGATACGGACTAGTGGGCAAGGGGAGCTGTTTTTT
CDR3aa: CASRIRTSGQGELFF

j_gene: TRBJ2-7
v_gene: TRBV27
abundance: NA
d_gene: TRBD2
CDR3nt: TGTGCCAGCAGTTTAGTTCTAGCGGGTAGCTACGAGCAGTACTTC
CDR3aa: CASSLVLAGSYEQYF

j_gene: TRBJ2-5
v_gene: TRBV5-1
abundance: NA
d_gene: NA
CDR3nt: TGCGCCAGCAGCTTGGGACTGCAAGAGACCCAGTACTTC
CDR3aa: CASSLGLQETQYF

j_gene: TRBJ2-1
v_gene: TRBV15
abundance: NA
d_gene: TRBD2
CDR3nt: TGTGCCACCAGCAGCCCAACTAGCGGGAGGGGATACTCCTACAATGAGCAGTTCTTC
CDR3aa: CATSSPTSGRGYSYNEQFF

j_gene: TRBJ2-7
v_gene: TRBV29-1
abundance: NA
d_gene: NA
CDR3nt: TGCAGCGTGACCTTAGGGGCAGGGCTCCCCTACGAGCAGTACTTC
CDR3aa: CSVTLGAGLPYEQYF

j_gene: TRBJ2-7
v_gene: TRBV6-6
abundance: once
d_gene: TRBD2
CDR3nt: TGTGCCAGCCGGAACGAGGGACTAGATTCCCTCTACGAGCAGTACTTC
CDR3aa: CASRNEGLDSLYEQYF

j_gene: TRBJ2-1
v_gene: TRBV15
abundance: NA
d_gene: TRBD2
CDR3nt: TGTGCCACCAGCAGAACGCCTAGCGGGAGCGATGAGCAGTTCTTC
CDR3aa: CATSRTPSGSDEQFF

j_gene: TRBJ1-2
v_gene: TRBV30
abundance: NA
d_gene: TRBD1
CDR3nt: TGTGCCTGGAGTGTAAGGTCGTCAGGGGGCTATGGCTACACCTTC
CDR3aa: CAWSVRSSGGYGYTF

j_gene: TRBJ2-2
v_gene: TRBV13
abundance: once
d_gene: NA
CDR3nt: TGTGCCAGCAGCTATATAGGGACTTCCTTGAACACCGGGGAGCTGTTTTTT
CDR3aa: CASSYIGTSLNTGELFF

j_gene: TRBJ2-3
v_gene: TRBV25-1
abundance: NA
d_gene: NA
CDR3nt: TGTGCCAGCAGTGCAGGTCTGTCGGGAGCGACAGATACGCAGTATTTT
CDR3aa: CASSAGLSGATDTQYF

j_gene: TRBJ2-3
v_gene: TRBV30
abundance: NA
d_gene: NA
CDR3nt: TGTGCCTGGAGTGCGTCTAACACAGATACGCAGTATTTT
CDR3aa: CAWSASNTDTQYF

j_gene: TRBJ1-1
v_gene: TRBV7-9
abundance: NA
d_gene: NA
CDR3nt: TGTGCCAGCAGCCCGAGTGATCTGAACACTGAAGCTTTCTTT
CDR3aa: CASSPSDLNTEAFF

j_gene: TRBJ2-3
v_gene: TRBV5-1
abundance: few
d_gene: TRBD1
CDR3nt: TGCGCCAGCCAACATCTGACAGGGGCCACAGATACGCAGTATTTT
CDR3aa: CASQHLTGATDTQYF

j_gene: TRBJ1-1
v_gene: TRBV30
abundance: once
d_gene: TRBD1
CDR3nt: TGTGCCTGGCGGACAGGGTGGGAGGATGCTTTCTTT
CDR3aa: CAWRTGWEDAFF

j_gene: TRBJ2-1
v_gene: TRBV7-2
abundance: NA
d_gene: TRBD2
CDR3nt: TGTGCCAGCAGCTTAACCCCTGAGGGCGGGAGATTCGATGAGCAGTTCTTC
CDR3aa: CASSLTPEGGRFDEQFF

j_gene: TRBJ2-5
v_gene: TRBV25-1
abundance: NA
d_gene: TRBD2
CDR3nt: TGTGCCACCAAAGGGACTAGCTGGGAGACCCAGTACTTC
CDR3aa: CATKGTSWETQYF

j_gene: TRBJ2-1
v_gene: TRBV5-1
abundance: few
d_gene: TRBD2
CDR3nt: TGCGCCAGCAGCTGGGGCGGGACTAGCGGTAACAATGAGCAGTTCTTC
CDR3aa: CASSWGGTSGNNEQFF

j_gene: TRBJ1-1
v_gene: TRBV30
abundance: once
d_gene: NA
CDR3nt: TGTGCCTGGCATACAGGACGCGACACTGAAGCTTTCTTT
CDR3aa: CAWHTGRDTEAFF

j_gene: TRBJ2-3
v_gene: TRBV30
abundance: few
d_gene: NA
CDR3nt: TGTGCCTTTGCCCGGGAAAGGGCTGAGGATACGCAGTATTTT
CDR3aa: CAFARERAEDTQYF

j_gene: TRBJ2-3
v_gene: TRBV29-1
abundance: NA
d_gene: TRBD2
CDR3nt: TGCAGCGGCTCTCTAGCGGGAGTAGCGGATACGCAGTATTTT
CDR3aa: CSGSLAGVADTQYF

j_gene: TRBJ2-7
v_gene: TRBV5-1
abundance: few
d_gene: TRBD1
CDR3nt: TGCGCCAGCAGCCTGGTTCCCCAACAGGGGACCTACGAGCAGTACTTC
CDR3aa: CASSLVPQQGTYEQYF

j_gene: TRBJ1-5
v_gene: TRBV7-9
abundance: few
d_gene: TRBD1
CDR3nt: TGTGCCAGCAGCGTTACAGGGGTTCCTCAGCCCCAGCATTTT
CDR3aa: CASSVTGVPQPQHF

j_gene: TRBJ2-7
v_gene: TRBV29-1
abundance: NA
d_gene: TRBD2
CDR3nt: TGCAGCGTGGGGGGGACTTCATCCCCCTACGAGCAGTACTTC
CDR3aa: CSVGGTSSPYEQYF

j_gene: TRBJ1-4
v_gene: TRBV19
abundance: few
d_gene: TRBD1
CDR3nt: TGTGCCAGTAGTCAGAGGTCAGGGGGAGAAAAACTGTTTTTT
CDR3aa: CASSQRSGGEKLFF

j_gene: TRBJ2-1
v_gene: TRBV7-2
abundance: NA
d_gene: TRBD2
CDR3nt: TGTGCCAGCAGCTTAACCTCTGGGCTAGCGGGAGCTAGCAGTGAGCAGTTCTTC
CDR3aa: CASSLTSGLAGASSEQFF